This T cell receptor beta chain was observed in a study of a mutant IDH1 vaccine in newly diagnosed glioma. About the research overall: The study started vaccination 4-6 weeks after radiotherapy alone, or with temozolomide cycles. Every participant had undergone radiotherapy, temozolomide, or both before, and most underwent both.

Libraries were prepared by immunoSEQ multiplex PCR; TCRdb keeps only in-frame clonotypes and omits some of them. The table includes 45,000 or so clones, 81% detected once. The V and J ends lost 1 base and 3 bases respectively, with 16 bases between them. This CDR3 region has 16 residues. Remarks on this clone: As yet, its antigen is unknown.

Time point given: week 35, safety follow-up. What each vaccine dose contained was 300 ug of mutant IDH1 20-mer peptide, accompanied by topical imiquimod. In every donor, the tumor was a new WHO grade 3 or 4 IDH1-mutant, ATRX-lost astrocytoma. The rearrangement uses TRBV5-3 and TRBJ1-1, with a weak D call TRBD1 (6 bases). TRBV5-3 is recorded as an ORF, its role being uncertain. The sequence came from a middle-aged woman with glioma. Some clones in this sample may be carry-over from other donors' samples. Sample: PBMCs, taken from a glioma patient whose treatment included an IDH1 peptide vaccine. As DNA, the CDR3 is TGTGCCAGAAGCTTGCGGTCGGGGGGCAAAGACACTGAAGCTTTCTTT. It yields the protein CARSLRSGGKDTEAFF.